The next 5 T cell receptor beta chains were all read from a single sample in a study of monozygotic twins with inflammatory bowel disease. TCRdb reprocessed the 5' RACE reads and reports one entry per CDR3 protein, with no DNA. The sample data list 330,000 or so distinct CDR3 sequences. Sequencing was carried out using blood. The receptors shown here come from a human donor with ulcerative colitis or Crohn's disease, or a healthy co-twin of an affected twin (not recorded which).

This chain joins TRBV5-5 and TRBJ2-1; the TCRdb call, TRBD1, lacks DNA for checking. CDR1 and CDR2 from the germline V gene are SGHKS and YYEKEE (reference sequence). The CDR3 has 14 amino acids. Here the CDR3 reads CASSFRDRSFGQFF. The full variable domain, rest sourced from reference TRBV5-5 and TRBJ2-1, is DAGVTQSPTHLIKTRGQQVTLRCSPISGHKSVSWYQQVLGQGPQFIFQYYEKEERGRGNFPDRFSARQFPNYSSELNVNALLLGDSALYLCASSFRDRSFGQFFGPGTRLTVL.

The rearrangement joins TRBV27 to TRBJ2-1; checking the TCRdb D call of TRBD2 is not possible without DNA. The CDR3 sequence is 16 residues long. Germline V gene lookup returns CDR1 MNHEY and CDR2 SMNVEV (reference sequence). The CDR3: CASSLFLAGVGNEQFF.

The chain is built from TRBV5-5 and TRBJ1-2. The V gene's germline CDR1 is SGHKS and CDR2 YYEKEE (reference sequence). This CDR3 has 13 residues. The CDR3: CASSETINYGYTF.

This chain joins TRBV19 and TRBJ2-5. This CDR3 comprises 13 residues. Germline V lookup: CDR1 LNHDA, CDR2 SQIVND (reference sequence). The CDR3 loop reads CASSSQQQETQYF.

The chain recombines TRBV18 with TRBJ1-3; TCRdb lists TRBD1, though no DNA is available to test this call. The CDR3 is 15 residues long. The germline V gene has CDR1 KGHSH and CDR2 LQKENI. The CDR3 reads CASSPEGQVGNTIYF.